A selection of T cell receptor beta chains follows, all from one sample in a study of T cell repertoires in cytomegalovirus infection. TCRdb ran MiXCR on the reads and lists one entry per CDR3 protein. The sample shows approximately 500,000 distinct CDR3 sequences, about 17% of them seen only once. Sequencing was carried out using CD8+ T cells from PBMCs. These receptor sequences come from a human donor in good health (CMV status not recorded). Some clones in this sample may be carry-over from other donors' samples. Both conserved end residues are trimmed from each CDR3.

TRBV5-1 | ASSLYLSSGASSTDTQY
TRBV27 | ASSPRQGRYNEQF
TRBV15 | ATSRDVGTGELF
TRBV9 | ASSISGSSETQY
TRBV7-9 | ASSGPGQPVGAKNIQY
TRBV19 | ATGVGNGYT
TRBV3-1 | ASSQPGLADHEQF
TRBV7-9 | ASRPTELADTQY
TRBV9 | ASSPSSGATYEQY
TRBV13 | ASSLRTGNYGYT
TRBV6-1 | ASSEWIPGKSNQPQH
TRBV2 | ASRGVSEAF
TRBV7-8 | ASSKGGFTEAF
TRBV28 | ASIKDGYEAF
TRBV28 | ASSLAAEYQETQY
TRBV30 | AWTPGQGSYGYT
TRBV5-4 | ASSFSGLRGYT
TRBV7-2 | ASSQRRALWDTEAF
TRBV11-2 | ASSLRGSVVGEQY
TRBV9 | ASSVSGAMETQY
TRBV20-1 | SAREGRLYEQY
TRBV28 | ATSLNIGTSGRTTDTQY
TRBV7-6 | ASSLEQGVYGYT
TRBV12-3/TRBV12-4 | ASSSRGQPQH
TRBV11-2 | ASSPGLAGGEWETQY
TRBV27 | ASSLYTASGYEQY